One sample yielded the 2 T cell receptor beta chains listed below, sequenced in a study of blood T cell repertoires in COVID-19 (dated by TCRdb to between 2020 and 2021). Library construction relied on the immunoSEQ multiplex PCR assay. TCRdb took this table from immuneACCESS and kept in-frame rearrangements with V and J called. Such tables lack part of the clones; where checked against another copy, unresolved V genes explain under half of the gap, and the rest is unexplained. The sample table records roughly 500,000 clones; around 85% of these occur just once. The ten most abundant clones make up 3% to 4% of the sample. Sample: peripheral blood. These receptors all stem from a human donor in a cohort sampled during active COVID-19.

The chain couples TRBV9 to TRBJ2-1, with D hard to call. The CDR3 has 15 residues. The germline gives CDR1 SGDLS, CDR2 YYNGEE. V gave up 0 bases and J gave up 6 bases, with 13 bases separating them. CDR3 DNA sequence: TGTGCCAGCAGCGTAGGGGCCCCTTCCCGCAATGAGCAGTTCTTC. Amino acid sequence: CASSVGAPSRNEQFF.

This clone has a handful of counts. The chain joins TRBV6-5 to TRBJ1-6, with D maybe TRBD1 (5 bases). Trimming stripped 8 bases from V and 9 bases from J, with 14 bases between. Looked up from germline, CDR1 is MNHEY and CDR2 is SVGAGI. The CDR3 is made up of 13 amino acids. CDR3 protein: CASGAGRASPLHF. As DNA, the CDR3 is TGTGCCAGCGGGGCAGGCCGGGCTTCACCCCTCCACTTT.